What follows are 15 T cell receptor beta chains derived from one specimen sequenced in a study of beta chain features in type 1 diabetes. Since all of the isolated RNA was reverse transcribed, expressed TCRB transcripts were what got sequenced. The repertoire was sequenced with immunoSEQ multiplex PCR; TCRdb's copy has only in-frame clones and lacks some. There are under 450,000 clones in the sample; approximately 13% occur only once, and roughly 0.033% lies in the top ten. What was sequenced was naive CD4+ T cells from blood. The source of these receptors is a man in his thirties or forties in good health.

This clone occurred a few times. This rearrangement joins TRBV4-2 to TRBJ2-5; TRBD2 is a possible D gene (6 bases). Trimming removed 4 bases at V and 4 bases at J, with 16 bases between. This CDR3 is built from 15 residues. Germline lookup yields CDR1 LGHNA and CDR2 YNFKEQ. CDR3 in DNA: TGTGCCAGCAGCCCGCGGCCGGGAGCGGGAGAGACCCAGTACTTC. Translated, it gives CASSPRPGAGETQYF.

A single count supports this clone. This chain's CDR3 is CASRITSGGTYEQYV. The CDR3 bases are TGTGCCAGCAGAATAACTAGCGGGGGGACCTACGAGCAGTACGTC. The chain uses TRBV6-6 and TRBJ2-7, with TRBD2 matching over 12 bases. J lost 2 bases, V lost 6 bases, and 5 bases had no gene match. CDR3 length: 15 residues. CDR1 is MNHNY and CDR2 is SVGAGI in the germline V gene (reference sequence).

Only a few counts were recorded for this clone. V gene TRBV5-1 combines with J gene TRBJ2-1, with 15 bases matching TRBD2. This CDR3 has 15 residues. The V and J ends lost 4 bases and 7 bases, in that order; junction bases with no gene match: 3. Germline values: CDR1 SGHRS, CDR2 YFSETQ. CDR3 sequence reads: CASSRTSGRGNEQFF. CDR3 nucleotides: TGCGCCAGCAGCAGGACTAGCGGGAGGGGTAATGAGCAGTTCTTC.

The chain uses TRBV30 and TRBJ2-5; TRBD1 matches 11 bases. The germline V gene encodes CDR1 GTSNPN and CDR2 SVGIG (reference sequence). With 3 bases clipped from V and 0 bases from J, the junction kept 6 bases outside the gene matches. This CDR3 spans 16 amino acids. CDR3: CAWRVGTGGYQETQYF. The CDR3 DNA reads TGTGCCTGGAGGGTAGGGACAGGGGGGTACCAAGAGACCCAGTACTTC.

The rearrangement uses TRBV2 and TRBJ2-1, with TRBD2 as a possible D gene (6 bases). V lost 6 bases and J 5 bases, leaving 17 bases between the germline ends. The length of the CDR3 is 15 residues. CDR1 is SNHLY, CDR2 FYNNEI, per germline. The CDR3 region has the DNA TGTGCCAGCAGAAAAAGACTAGACTCGGACAATGAGCAGTTCTTC. Protein product: CASRKRLDSDNEQFF.

This chain joins TRBV30 and TRBJ2-2; 8 nucleotides line up with TRBD2. J was trimmed by 2 bases and V by 2 bases; bases with no gene match: 7. Germline lookup yields CDR1 GTSNPN and CDR2 SVGIG (reference sequence). The CDR3 length is 16 residues. DNA of the CDR3: TGTGCCTGGAGTTCAACTAGCGGCACCAACACCGGGGAGCTGTTTTTT. Protein product: CAWSSTSGTNTGELFF.

This clone was observed a handful of times. The V call is TRBV28, the J call TRBJ1-2, with 10 bases that match TRBD1. This CDR3 contains 15 residues. Germline V gene sequence: CDR1 MDHEN, CDR2 SYDVKM. V gave up 6 bases and J gave up 4 bases; unmatched junction bases: 8. CDR3 loop: CASSSGTGVSYGYTF. The CDR3 bases are TGTGCCAGCAGCTCTGGGACAGGGGTTAGCTATGGCTACACCTTC.

This clone turned up a few times. The rearrangement links TRBV7-9 to TRBJ1-2; D is uncertain. The germline V gene has CDR1 SEHNR and CDR2 FQNEAQ (reference sequence). The CDR3 consists of 13 residues. The V gene lost 2 bases and the J gene lost 4 bases, with 8 bases spanning the gap. In DNA form, the CDR3 reads TGTGCCAGCAGCTTACTGTCAGGCTATGGCTACACCTTC. This sequence encodes CASSLLSGYGYTF. Full variable domain (missing parts from reference TRBV7-9 and TRBJ1-2): DTGVSQNPRHKITKRGQNVTFRCDPISEHNRLYWYRQTLGQGPEFLTYFQNEAQLEKSRLLSDRFSAERPKGSFSTLEIQRTEQGDSAMYLCASSLLSGYGYTFGSGTRLTVV.

This clone was observed a few times. The J gene is TRBJ2-7, the V gene TRBV5-6; no reliable D call. V was pared by 2 bases and J by 2 bases, with 5 bases between. Per germline, CDR1 SGHDT and CDR2 YYEEEE. The CDR3 length is 12 residues. CDR3 sequence reads: CASSFSAYEQYF. CDR3 in DNA: TGTGCCAGCAGCTTCTCCGCCTACGAGCAGTACTTC.

This clone was seen only a few times. Other nucleotide sequences from this sample produce the same CDR3. The chain joins TRBV7-2 to TRBJ1-6; D is uncertain. Trimming pared 2 bases from V and 7 bases from J, leaving 3 bases between. The CDR3 extends over 12 amino acids. CDR1 is SGHTA, CDR2 FQGNSA, per germline. The CDR3 bases are TGTGCCAGCAGCTTACAAAATTCACCCCTCCACTTT. Translated: CASSLQNSPLHF.

In this sample, this clone turned up a few times. The chain has TRBV7-2 and TRBJ2-5; 11 positions match TRBD2. Germline loops: CDR1 SGHTA, CDR2 FQGNSA. V gave up 6 bases and J gave up 1 base; unmatched junction bases: 7. The CDR3 is 16 amino acids. The CDR3 spells CASSQGGLAVQETQYF. The CDR3 region has the DNA TGTGCCAGCAGTCAAGGGGGACTAGCGGTCCAAGAGACCCAGTACTTC.

The chain has TRBV5-4 and TRBJ2-7, with unresolved D. Germline-derived CDR1 and CDR2 are SGHNT and YYREEE (reference sequence). Deletions cut 0 bases from V and 2 bases from J, with 9 bases between. This CDR3 region has 14 residues. Written as DNA, the CDR3 is TGTGCCAGCAGCTTGGGGACGGAGACCTACGAGCAGTACTTC. This sequence encodes CASSLGTETYEQYF.

A few counts support this clone. The chain combines TRBV7-9 with TRBJ2-5; no clear D gene. CDR3 length: 11 amino acids. CDR1 and CDR2 from the germline V gene are SEHNR and FQNEAQ (reference sequence). V lost 11 bases and J 2 bases, leaving 9 bases between the germline ends. CDR3 protein: CACEEQETQYF. CDR3 in DNA: TGTGCCTGCGAGGAACAAGAGACCCAGTACTTC.

In regard to this clone: A read error may be the cause here, since a much bigger clone is one base away. Other DNA sequences of this sample code for an identical CDR3. The chain has TRBV7-9 and TRBJ2-5; unclear D gene. Trimming took off 2 bases at V and 5 bases at J, with 3 bases between the two ends. The length of the CDR3 is 11 residues. From germline, CDR1 is SEHNR and CDR2 FQNEAQ (reference sequence). The CDR3 here is CASSLKETQYF. The CDR3 DNA reads TGTGCCAGCAGCTTAAAGGAGACCCAGTACTTC.

The rearrangement joins TRBV5-6 to TRBJ2-7; D remains unclear. Germline lookup yields CDR1 SGHDT and CDR2 YYEEEE. The length of the CDR3 is 11 residues. Trimming stripped 2 bases from V and 9 bases from J, with 9 bases between. CDR3 nucleotides: TGTGCCAGCAGCTTTGGTCCGGGGCAGTACTTC. This translates into CASSFGPGQYF.